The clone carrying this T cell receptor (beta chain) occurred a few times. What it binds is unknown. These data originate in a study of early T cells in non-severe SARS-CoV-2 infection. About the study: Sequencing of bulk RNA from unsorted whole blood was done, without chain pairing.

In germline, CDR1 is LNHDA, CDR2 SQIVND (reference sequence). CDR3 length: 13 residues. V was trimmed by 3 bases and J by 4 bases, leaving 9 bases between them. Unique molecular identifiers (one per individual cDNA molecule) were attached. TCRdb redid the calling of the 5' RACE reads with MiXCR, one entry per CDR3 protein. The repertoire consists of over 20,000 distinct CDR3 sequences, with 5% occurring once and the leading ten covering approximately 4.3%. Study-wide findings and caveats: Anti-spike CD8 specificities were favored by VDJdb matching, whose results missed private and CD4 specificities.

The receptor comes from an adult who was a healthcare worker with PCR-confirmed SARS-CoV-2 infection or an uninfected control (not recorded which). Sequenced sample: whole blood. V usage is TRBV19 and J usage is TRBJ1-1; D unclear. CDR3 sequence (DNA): TGTGCCAGTAGTATTTCAGTGATCACTGAAGCTTTCTTT. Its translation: CASSISVITEAFF.